This TCR beta chain comes out of a study of T cell changes during pregnancy in multiple sclerosis. Sequenced by immunoSEQ multiplex PCR; TCRdb stores in-frame clones only, minus some. The sample yields some 57,000 clones, about nine tenths seen once. CDR3 length equals 14 residues. The V and J ends lost 2 bases and 6 bases respectively, with 10 bases between them. Germline V gene sequence: CDR1 SGHTA, CDR2 FQGTGA. The clonotype originates from a female donor with multiple sclerosis, enrolled in a pregnancy study. Sample: CD4+ T cells from peripheral blood mononuclear cells, taken in the first trimester of pregnancy. This chain links TRBV7-3 with TRBJ2-2; D unclear. This CDR3 is CASSLGPQAGELFF. CDR3 sequence (DNA): TGTGCCAGCAGCTTAGGCCCCCAGGCCGGGGAGCTGTTTTTT.